The 11 T cell receptor beta chains in this list originate from one sample, sequenced in a study of OX40 agonist ivuxolimab in advanced cancers. Sequenced by immunoSEQ multiplex PCR; TCRdb stores in-frame clones only, minus some. The sample yields 55,000 to 60,000 clones, over 80% seen once. This specimen was CD4+ or CD8+ T cells sorted from blood, taken in a trial of the OX40 agonist ivuxolimab. These receptors were collected from an adult with an advanced solid tumor such as melanoma, head and neck, liver or kidney cancer.

This rearrangement joins TRBV7-2 to TRBJ1-5; D call uncertain. The V end was cut by 3 bases, the J end by 5 bases, with 8 bases between. The CDR3 totals 13 residues. The germline CDR1 and CDR2 sequences are SGHTA and FQGNSA. Here the CDR3 DNA reads TGTGCCAGCAGCTTGTCAGGTGATCAGCCCCAGCATTTT. Translating it yields CASSLSGDQPQHF.

In the case of this clone: An end of the junction differs from the germline gene, which may be a read error. V is TRBV7-7 and J is TRBJ2-1, with D unclear. CDR3 length: 14 residues. CDR1 SSHAT and CDR2 FNYEAQ come from the germline V gene (reference sequence). CDR3 sequence (DNA): TGTGCTAGCAGTCGGAGCCCCGACGACAATGAGCAGTTCTTC. Translation gives CASSRSPDDNEQFF.

This clone was found a few times. This chain links TRBV15 with TRBJ1-1; D gene ambiguous. CDR3 size: 13 residues. The germline V and J ends were trimmed by 3 bases and 1 base, with 6 bases remaining between them. Germline V gene sequence: CDR1 LNHNV, CDR2 YYDKDF (reference sequence). The CDR3 coding sequence is TGTGCCACCAGCAGTGGTCCGAACACTGAAGCTTTCTTT. Translation: CATSSGPNTEAFF. Combining the CDR3 with reference TRBV15 and TRBJ1-1 gives the whole variable domain DAMVIQNPRYQVTQFGKPVTLSCSQTLNHNVMYWYQQKSSQAPKLLFHYYDKDFNNEADTPDNFQSRRPNTSFCFLDIRSPGLGDTAMYLCATSSGPNTEAFFGQGTRLTVV.

The chain couples TRBV6-1 to TRBJ1-2; a possible D gene is TRBD1 (5 bases). Trimming left V 4 bases short and J 3 bases short, with 12 bases between. Germline assignment: CDR1 MNHNS and CDR2 SASEGT. There are 14 residues in the CDR3. The DNA for the CDR3 is TGTGCCAGCAGTGTTCCCAGGGTGGACTATGGCTACACCTTC. It yields the protein CASSVPRVDYGYTF.

The rearrangement links TRBV6-6 to TRBJ2-7; D unclear. The CDR3 totals 12 residues. The V end lost 5 bases, the J end lost 3 bases, and 8 bases lay between the germline ends. Per the germline V gene, CDR1 is MNHNY and CDR2 is SVGAGI (reference sequence). The CDR3 reads CASSRNGYEQYF. The CDR3 DNA is TGTGCCAGCAGTAGGAACGGCTACGAGCAGTACTTC.

V usage is TRBV7-2 and J usage is TRBJ2-7; perhaps TRBD2 as D (5 bases). Trimming pared 5 bases from V and 6 bases from J, leaving 14 bases between. This CDR3 has 13 amino acids. Germline V CDR1 and CDR2: SGHTA, FQGNSA. The CDR3 coding sequence is TGTGCCAGCAGCCTCTCCGAGGGAAGCGAGCAGTACTTC. It yields the protein CASSLSEGSEQYF.

A single count supports this clone. Other DNA sequences of this sample code for an identical CDR3. The chain uses TRBV28 and TRBJ1-2; tentative D call: TRBD1 (5 bases). Germline V gene lookup returns CDR1 MDHEN and CDR2 SYDVKM. The CDR3 consists of 12 residues. V gave up 5 bases and J gave up 4 bases, with 8 bases separating them. The CDR3 region is CASSLGGYGYTF. CDR3 nucleotides: TGTGCCAGCAGTCTGGGGGGCTATGGCTACACCTTC.

The chain combines TRBV5-4 with TRBJ2-5; D ambiguous. Germline V CDR1 and CDR2: SGHNT, YYREEE (reference sequence). The CDR3 totals 15 residues. V shed 0 bases and J shed 5 bases, with 14 bases lying between them. Written as DNA, the CDR3 is TGTGCCAGCAGCTTGGTTGGCAGCAACCTGGAGACCCAGTACTTC. It specifies CASSLVGSNLETQYF.

This chain uses TRBV18 with TRBJ1-3, with TRBD1 matching 10 bases. V shed 5 bases, J shed 4 bases, and the junction held 5 bases outside the gene matches. Germline lookup yields CDR1 KGHSH and CDR2 LQKENI. This CDR3 is 15 amino acids long. CDR3 in amino acids: CASSSGTGDGNTIYF. The CDR3 DNA is TGTGCCAGCTCATCCGGGACAGGGGACGGAAACACCATATATTTT.

This clone was observed once. V usage is TRBV5-1 and J usage is TRBJ2-5, with TRBD1 matching 11 bases. The germline CDR1 and CDR2 sequences are SGHRS and YFSETQ. The CDR3 has 16 residues. After removal of 4 bases from V and 4 bases from J, the junction contained 9 bases not matched to a gene. CDR3 nucleotide sequence: TGCGCCAGCAGCCCCCGCGGACAGGGGGCTGGAGAGACCCAGTACTTC. Amino acids: CASSPRGQGAGETQYF.

V gene TRBV7-8 combines with J gene TRBJ2-7; weak D call: TRBD1 (6 bases). The germline CDR1 and CDR2 sequences are SGHVS and FQNEAQ. This CDR3 has 16 amino acids. The V end was cut by 1 base, the J end by 7 bases, with 20 bases between. In DNA form, the CDR3 reads TGTGCCAGCAGCTTAGGGACTTCTATCCCCCAGGGGGAGCAGTACTTC. Its translation: CASSLGTSIPQGEQYF.